A single sample is the source of the 20 T cell receptor beta chains below, sequenced in a study of follicular helper T cells after annual influenza vaccination. Specified time point: 2015-2016 season, 7 days after influenza vaccination. Sequencing used immunoSEQ multiplex PCR; TCRdb keeps in-frame clones, though not all of them. The sample holds some 10,000 clones; roughly 80% are singletons and the top ten take under 0.5%. The specimen comprised CXCR5+ CD38- circulating T follicular helper cells from blood, sampled 7 days after influenza vaccination. Subset meaning: circulating Tfh, non-naive CD4+CXCR5+PD-1+ (ICOS+CD38+ or ICOS-CD38-). The receptors were gathered from an adult who received the influenza vaccine.

This clone was detected only once. The chain employs TRBV5-1 and TRBJ1-4, with 8 nucleotides matching TRBD1. CDR1 is SGHRS, CDR2 YFSETQ, per germline. V was clipped by 4 bases and J by 7 bases; unmatched bases: 12. The CDR3 is 16 amino acids. The CDR3, as DNA: TGCGCCAGCAGCCTAGGCAATCAGGGGGCTGGTGAAAAACTGTTTTTT. It encodes CASSLGNQGAGEKLFF.

J is TRBJ2-3 and V is TRBV14; 7 nucleotides align to TRBD2. Losses at the gene ends were 1 base for V and 0 bases for J; bases not matched to a gene: 10. This CDR3 has 18 residues. Germline values: CDR1 SGHDN, CDR2 FVKESK. CDR3 loop: CASSQGLVAGISTDTQYF. The CDR3 region has the DNA TGTGCCAGCAGCCAAGGACTAGTAGCGGGCATCAGCACAGATACGCAGTATTTT.

This chain links TRBV18 with TRBJ1-2; D is unclear. CDR3 size: 16 residues. The ends were cut back, 3 bases at V and 4 bases at J, with 18 bases in the middle. Germline V gene data show CDR1 as KGHSH and CDR2 as LQKENI. CDR3 residues: CASSPKTTGLSYGYTF. CDR3 nucleotides: TGTGCCAGCTCACCGAAGACGACCGGACTGAGCTATGGCTACACCTTC.

The rearrangement links TRBV5-1 to TRBJ2-3; TRBD1 is a possible D gene (5 bases). Germline V CDR1 and CDR2: SGHRS, YFSETQ. CDR3 length equals 15 residues. Trimming stripped 4 bases from V and 5 bases from J, with 17 bases between. The CDR3 nucleotides read TGCGCCAGCAGCCCAGACAGCGTGTATCGAGATACGCAGTATTTT. This translates into CASSPDSVYRDTQYF.

The rearrangement links TRBV4-1 to TRBJ2-2; D is tentatively TRBD1 or TRBD2 (7 bases each). The germline V gene has CDR1 MGHRA and CDR2 YSYEKL. The V and J ends lost 0 bases and 6 bases respectively, with 14 bases between them. CDR3 length equals 16 residues. Here the CDR3 reads CASSQEPGGRAGELFF. CDR3 sequence (DNA): TGCGCCAGCAGCCAAGAGCCAGGGGGGAGGGCCGGGGAGCTGTTTTTT.

The chain has TRBV4-1 and TRBJ2-1; 12 nucleotides align to TRBD2. There are 17 residues in the CDR3. Losses at the gene ends were 1 base for V and 4 bases for J; bases not matched to a gene: 5. Looked up from germline, CDR1 is MGHRA and CDR2 is YSYEKL. In DNA, the CDR3 is TGCGCCAGCAGCCAAGCTAGCGGGGGGGCCATTTACAATGAGCAGTTCTTC. Residues: CASSQASGGAIYNEQFF.

CDR3 sequence (DNA): TGTGCCAGCAGCAAGACCGGGCTAGCGCCCTACGAGCAGTACTTC. The encoded protein is CASSKTGLAPYEQYF. This chain links TRBV11-1 with TRBJ2-7; a possible D gene is TRBD2 (6 bases). CDR3 size: 15 residues. V lost 5 bases and J 2 bases, leaving 16 bases between the germline ends. Germline CDR1 reads SGHAT; CDR2 reads FQDESV (reference sequence).

This clone has a single count. The chain has TRBV28 and TRBJ2-3, with D possibly being TRBD1 (5 bases). This CDR3 region has 12 residues. CDR1 is MDHEN and CDR2 is SYDVKM in the germline V gene. Deletions cut 6 bases from V and 9 bases from J, with 13 bases between. CDR3 sequence reads: CASSPPSGTQYF. CDR3 nucleotides: TGTGCCAGCAGCCCACCCTCAGGGACGCAGTATTTT. The variable domain in full, completed from reference TRBV28 and TRBJ2-3, reads DVKVTQSSRYLVKRTGEKVFLECVQDMDHENMFWYRQDPGLGLRLIYFSYDVKMKEKGDIPEGYSVSREKKERFSLILESASTNQTSMYLCASSPPSGTQYFGPGTRLTVL.

V usage is TRBV10-3 and J usage is TRBJ2-3; 8 bases match TRBD2. CDR1 is ENHRY and CDR2 is SYGVKD in the germline V gene. The CDR3 is made up of 14 amino acids. Trimming removed 5 bases from V and 2 bases from J; junction bases left unmatched: 3. CDR3 nucleotide sequence: TGTGCCATCAGTTTTAGCGGGGACACAGATACGCAGTATTTT. This encodes CAISFSGDTDTQYF.

This chain connects TRBV7-9 to TRBJ1-3; D gene unclear. Per germline, CDR1 SEHNR and CDR2 FQNEAQ (reference sequence). Trimming took off 3 bases at V and 0 bases at J, with 9 bases between the two ends. The CDR3 consists of 15 residues. The CDR3 DNA sequence: TGTGCCAGCAGCTTTTGGACGGGCTCTGGAAACACCATATATTTT. This gives the protein CASSFWTGSGNTIYF.

This clone was recorded once. The V call is TRBV4-1, the J call TRBJ1-6, with a possible D match to TRBD1 (5 bases). CDR1 and CDR2 from the germline V gene are MGHRA and YSYEKL. The CDR3 has 20 residues. The ends were cut back, 4 bases at V and 1 base at J, with 23 bases in the middle. The CDR3 DNA sequence: TGCGCCAGCAGCCTTATCAACGGTCGGGGGGGAGGGTCCTATAATTCACCCCTCCACTTT. It specifies CASSLINGRGGGSYNSPLHF.

V is TRBV15 and J is TRBJ2-3, with D perhaps being TRBD1 or TRBD2 (5 bases each). In germline, CDR1 is LNHNV, CDR2 YYDKDF (reference sequence). This CDR3 comprises 16 residues. The V gene lost 5 bases and the J gene lost 4 bases, with 19 bases spanning the gap. Here the CDR3 reads CATSGGPGRAADTQYF. CDR3 DNA: TGTGCCACCAGCGGAGGTCCGGGACGTGCGGCAGATACGCAGTATTTT.

CDR3 nucleotides: TGTGCCAGCTCACCACAGCAGCAGGGAAACACCATATATTTT. Amino acids: CASSPQQQGNTIYF. The V and J genes are TRBV18 and TRBJ1-3, with D unresolved. CDR1 is KGHSH and CDR2 is LQKENI in the germline V gene. Trimming took 1 base from V and 4 from J, leaving 8 bases between them. This CDR3 spans 14 amino acids.

This clone has just one count. This chain links TRBV7-7 with TRBJ1-4; D gene ambiguous. Per germline, CDR1 SSHAT and CDR2 FNYEAQ (reference sequence). The V and J ends lost 3 bases and 8 bases respectively, with 13 bases between them. The CDR3 spans 14 residues. In DNA, the CDR3 is TGTGCCAGCAGCTTGGTGGTTGTTCAGGAAAAACTGTTTTTT. This gives the protein CASSLVVVQEKLFF.

The rearrangement uses TRBV9 and TRBJ1-2; no firm D call. The germline CDR1 and CDR2 sequences are SGDLS and YYNGEE. The CDR3 loop spans 14 amino acids. V was clipped by 2 bases and J by 8 bases, with 16 bases between them. CDR3 sequence: CASSVYGLRGGYTF. The CDR3 DNA follows: TGTGCCAGCAGCGTCTACGGGCTTCGCGGGGGCTACACCTTC. The full variable domain, with the rest looked up from reference TRBV9 and TRBJ1-2, is DSGVTQTPKHLITATGQRVTLRCSPRSGDLSVYWYQQSLDQGLQFLIQYYNGEERAKGNILERFSAQQFPDLHSELNLSSLELGDSALYFCASSVYGLRGGYTFGSGTRLTVV.

V usage is TRBV15 and J usage is TRBJ2-1; 10 bases are a match to TRBD2. The germline V gene has CDR1 LNHNV and CDR2 YYDKDF (reference sequence). The CDR3 is made up of 19 amino acids. The trim removed 0 bases at V and 3 bases at J, leaving 11 bases unmatched. CDR3 residues: CATSRDRTPSGGVYNEQFF. CDR3 in DNA: TGTGCCACCAGCAGAGATCGAACCCCAAGCGGGGGGGTCTACAATGAGCAGTTCTTC. Supplemented by reference TRBV15 and TRBJ2-1, the full variable domain reads DAMVIQNPRYQVTQFGKPVTLSCSQTLNHNVMYWYQQKSSQAPKLLFHYYDKDFNNEADTPDNFQSRRPNTSFCFLDIRSPGLGDTAMYLCATSRDRTPSGGVYNEQFFGPGTRLTVL.

This clone has more than one count but fewer than ten. The chain uses TRBV7-6 and TRBJ1-6; D remains ambiguous. CDR1 and CDR2 (germline): SGHVS, FNYEAQ. V lost 6 bases and J 7 bases, leaving 7 bases between the germline ends. The CDR3 runs to 12 residues. CDR3: CASRGPNSPLHF. CDR3 nucleotides: TGTGCCAGCAGGGGTCCGAATTCACCCCTCCACTTT.

The chain has TRBV2 and TRBJ2-3; the match to TRBD2 covers 10 bases. From germline, CDR1 is SNHLY and CDR2 FYNNEI. The CDR3 length is 16 residues. The J segment lost 2 bases and the V segment lost 3 bases, leaving 5 bases of the junction unmatched. This chain's CDR3 is CASSDQRGGDTDTQYF. DNA of the CDR3: TGTGCCAGCAGTGACCAGCGGGGGGGCGACACAGATACGCAGTATTTT.

V and J are TRBV6-9 and TRBJ1-2; D is unresolved. The CDR3 is 13 amino acids. Trimming stripped 4 bases from V and 2 bases from J, with 8 bases between. CDR1 MNHGY and CDR2 SVAAGI come from the germline V gene. The CDR3 coding sequence is TGTGCCAGCAGTTTACGACGGAACTATGGCTACACCTTC. This codes for CASSLRRNYGYTF.

This clone was detected only a few times. This chain links TRBV7-2 with TRBJ2-7; TRBD1 matches at 8 bases. Germline trimming cut 4 bases from V and 1 base from J; bases unmatched to any gene: 3. Per germline, CDR1 SGHTA and CDR2 FQGNSA. The CDR3 runs 14 residues. In nucleotides, the CDR3 is TGTGCCAGCAGCTCACAGGGGGAGTCCTACGAGCAGTACTTC. This translates into CASSSQGESYEQYF.